The following is a T cell receptor (beta chain) sequence with its context. Generated by immunoSEQ multiplex PCR, the TCRdb table keeps only in-frame clones and is missing some. The table includes about 40,000 clones, just under 85% detected once. The sample comes from a study of blood T cell repertoires in COVID-19. V gave up 4 bases and J gave up 0 bases; unmatched junction bases: 5. This CDR3 comprises 16 residues. Germline CDR1 reads MNHEY; CDR2 reads SVGAGI. Specimen: peripheral blood. The chain couples TRBV6-5 to TRBJ2-1, with TRBD2 matching 8 bases. The receptor was derived from a human donor with acute or convalescent COVID-19. The donor label of this sample is uncertain. In DNA, the CDR3 is TGTGCCAGCAGTTTTAGCGGGGCCAGCTCCTACAATGAGCAGTTCTTC. It is translated as CASSFSGASSYNEQFF.